The clone carrying this T cell receptor beta chain was picked up a small number of times. Its antigen is still unknown. TCRdb passed the reads through MiXCR, listing each CDR3 protein once. The repertoire consists of about 770,000 distinct CDR3 sequences, with almost 30% occurring once and the leading ten covering less than 15%. This sample stems from a study of T cell repertoires in cytomegalovirus infection. Trimming removed 0 bases at V and 3 bases at J, with 9 bases between. Germline CDR1 is DFQATT and CDR2 is SNEGSKA (reference sequence). The CDR3 totals 15 residues. The TCR comes from a human donor in good health (CMV status not recorded). Some clones in this sample may be carry-over from other donors' samples. The chain recombines TRBV20-1 with TRBJ2-6; D not certain. The input for sequencing was cultured CD8+ T cells from PBMCs, taken from culture after CMV antigen stimulation. The CDR3 DNA follows: TGCAGTGCTAGAGATCTCCATGGTGGGGCCAACGTCCTGACTTTC. Protein product: CSARDLHGGANVLTF.